Only a few counts were recorded for the clone carrying this TCR beta chain. This CDR3 has 16 amino acids. V was pared by 4 bases and J by 2 bases, with 5 bases of the junction left unmatched. Looked up from germline, CDR1 is SEHNR and CDR2 is FQNEAQ (reference sequence). This entry comes from a study of blood T cell repertoires in COVID-19. Study information: In each case, the material was cDNA or gDNA derived from T cells, B-cell-depleted T cells, or PBMCs.

Source study methods: Reference gene primer amplification in the assay estimated nucleated cell counts. Profiling relied on immunoSEQ multiplex PCR, and the TCRdb table lists in-frame clones only, not all of them. V, J and clone size derive from that table, while D and trimming were established from the DNA sequence. The sample has tens of thousands of clones, about 85% seen once; the top ten hold around 3.1%. The sequence was collected from a man aged 45 to 65 with acute or convalescent COVID-19. The chain recombines TRBV7-9 with TRBJ2-5, with 12 bases aligning to TRBD2. Sequenced material: peripheral blood. CDR3 loop: CASSSPGLAGQETQYF. CDR3 in DNA: TGTGCCAGCAGCTCCCCAGGACTAGCGGGACAAGAGACCCAGTACTTC.